Reported below is one T cell receptor beta chain. These data originate in a study of T cell repertoires in cytomegalovirus infection. TCRdb re-derived calls from the reads in MiXCR, one entry per CDR3 protein. The sample contains 250,000 to 300,000 distinct CDR3 sequences, 17% of which appear only once. The V end was cut by 0 bases, the J end by 3 bases, with 15 bases between. The CDR3 spans 16 residues. The germline gives CDR1 KGHSH, CDR2 LQKENI. This clonotype was obtained from a human donor in good health (CMV status not recorded). Some clones in this sample may be carry-over from other donors' samples. This chain connects TRBV18 to TRBJ2-7; a weak D match, TRBD2 (6 bases). The sequenced material came from CD8+ T cells from PBMCs. The CDR3 DNA sequence: TGTGCCAGCTCACCACCGGAGGGGTCTACCATCTACGAGCAGTACTTC. It codes for CASSPPEGSTIYEQYF.